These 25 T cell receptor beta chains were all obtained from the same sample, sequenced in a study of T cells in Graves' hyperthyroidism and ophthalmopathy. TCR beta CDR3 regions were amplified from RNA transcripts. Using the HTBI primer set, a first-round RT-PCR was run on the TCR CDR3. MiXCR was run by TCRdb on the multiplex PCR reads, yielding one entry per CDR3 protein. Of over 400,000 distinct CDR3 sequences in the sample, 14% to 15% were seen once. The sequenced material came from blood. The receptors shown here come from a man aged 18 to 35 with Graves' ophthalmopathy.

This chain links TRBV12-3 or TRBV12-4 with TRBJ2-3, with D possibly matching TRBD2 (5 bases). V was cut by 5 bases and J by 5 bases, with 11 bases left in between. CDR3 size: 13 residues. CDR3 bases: TGTGCCAGCAGTGAAAGGACTGAAGATACGCAGTATTTT. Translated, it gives CASSERTEDTQYF.

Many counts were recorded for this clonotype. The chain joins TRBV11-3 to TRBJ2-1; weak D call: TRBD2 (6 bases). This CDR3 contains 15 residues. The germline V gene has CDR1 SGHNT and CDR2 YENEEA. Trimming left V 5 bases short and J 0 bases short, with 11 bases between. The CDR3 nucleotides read TGTGCCAGCAGCCCTCGGGAGAGCTCCTACAATGAGCAGTTCTTC. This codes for CASSPRESSYNEQFF.

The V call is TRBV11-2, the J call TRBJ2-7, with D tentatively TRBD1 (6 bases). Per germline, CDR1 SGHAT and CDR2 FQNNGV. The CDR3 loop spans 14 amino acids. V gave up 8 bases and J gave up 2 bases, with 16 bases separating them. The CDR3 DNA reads TGTGCCAGCCGCAGAGGACAGTCTACCTACGAGCAGTACTTC. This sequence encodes CASRRGQSTYEQYF.

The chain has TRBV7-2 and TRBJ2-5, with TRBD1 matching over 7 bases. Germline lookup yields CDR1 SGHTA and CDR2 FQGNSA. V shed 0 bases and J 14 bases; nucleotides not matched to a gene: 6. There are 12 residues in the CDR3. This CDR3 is CASSLALGTAYF. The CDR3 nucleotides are TGTGCCAGCAGCTTAGCTCTTGGGACAGCCTACTTC.

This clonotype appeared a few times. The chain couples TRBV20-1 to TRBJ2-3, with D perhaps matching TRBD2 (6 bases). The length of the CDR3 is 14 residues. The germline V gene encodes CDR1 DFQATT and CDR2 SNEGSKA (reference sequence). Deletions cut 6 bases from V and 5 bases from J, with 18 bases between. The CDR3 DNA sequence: TGCAGTGCGGGAAAGGAGGCCGGGGGAGATACGCAGTATTTT. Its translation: CSAGKEAGGDTQYF.

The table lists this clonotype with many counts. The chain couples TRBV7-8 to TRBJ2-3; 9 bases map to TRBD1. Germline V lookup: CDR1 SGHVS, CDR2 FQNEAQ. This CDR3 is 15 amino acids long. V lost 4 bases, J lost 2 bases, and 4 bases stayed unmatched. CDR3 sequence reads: CASSYRDRATDTQYF. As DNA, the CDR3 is TGTGCCAGCAGCTACCGGGACAGGGCCACAGATACGCAGTATTTT.

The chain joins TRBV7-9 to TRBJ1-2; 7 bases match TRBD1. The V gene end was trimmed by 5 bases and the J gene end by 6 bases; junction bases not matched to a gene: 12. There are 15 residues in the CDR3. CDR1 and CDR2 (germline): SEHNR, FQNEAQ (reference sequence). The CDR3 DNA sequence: TGTGCCAGCAGCCACACAGGGGTCCCCTCGGATGGCTACACCTTC. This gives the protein CASSHTGVPSDGYTF.

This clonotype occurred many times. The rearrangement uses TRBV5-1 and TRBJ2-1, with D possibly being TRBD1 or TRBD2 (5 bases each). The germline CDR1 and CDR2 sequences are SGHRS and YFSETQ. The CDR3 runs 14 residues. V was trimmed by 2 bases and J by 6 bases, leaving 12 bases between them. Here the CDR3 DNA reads TGCGCCAGCAGCTTAGGTTCAGGGACCAATGAGCAGTTCTTC. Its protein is CASSLGSGTNEQFF.

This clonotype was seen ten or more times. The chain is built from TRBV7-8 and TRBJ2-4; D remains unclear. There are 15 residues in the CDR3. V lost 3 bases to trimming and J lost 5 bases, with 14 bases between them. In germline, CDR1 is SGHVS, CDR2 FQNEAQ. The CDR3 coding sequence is TGTGCCAGCAGCTTGCTTGCGGAGAGCCAAAACATTCAGTACTTC. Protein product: CASSLLAESQNIQYF.

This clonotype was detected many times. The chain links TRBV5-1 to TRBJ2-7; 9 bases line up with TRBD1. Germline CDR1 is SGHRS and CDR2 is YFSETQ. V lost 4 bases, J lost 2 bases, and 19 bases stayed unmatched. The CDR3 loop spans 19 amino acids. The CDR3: CASSPTGQGPQTPTYEQYF. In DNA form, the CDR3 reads TGCGCCAGCAGCCCTACGGGACAGGGACCCCAGACCCCCACCTACGAGCAGTACTTC.

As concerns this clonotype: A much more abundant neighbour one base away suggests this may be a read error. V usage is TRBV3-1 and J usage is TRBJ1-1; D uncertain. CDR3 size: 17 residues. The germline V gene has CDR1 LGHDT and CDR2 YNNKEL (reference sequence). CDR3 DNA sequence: TGTGCCGGCAGCCAAGATCCTGCTGGATCTATGAACACTGAAGCTTTCTTT. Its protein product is CAGSQDPAGSMNTEAFF. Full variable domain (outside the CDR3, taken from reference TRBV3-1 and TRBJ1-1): DTAVSQTPKYLVTQMGNDKSIKCEQNLGHDTMYWYKQDSKKFLKIMFSYNNKELIINETVPNRFSPKSPDKAHLNLHINSLELGDSAVYFCAGSQDPAGSMNTEAFFGQGTRLTVV.

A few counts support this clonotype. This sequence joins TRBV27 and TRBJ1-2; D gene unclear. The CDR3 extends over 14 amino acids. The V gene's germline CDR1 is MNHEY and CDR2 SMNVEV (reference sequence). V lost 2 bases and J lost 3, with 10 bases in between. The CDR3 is CASSLRGSYYGYTF. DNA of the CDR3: TGTGCCAGCAGTTTACGGGGATCCTACTATGGCTACACCTTC.

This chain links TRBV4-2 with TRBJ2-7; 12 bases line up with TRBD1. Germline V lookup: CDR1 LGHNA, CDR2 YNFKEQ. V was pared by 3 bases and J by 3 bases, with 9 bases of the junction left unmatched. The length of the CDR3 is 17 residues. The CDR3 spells CASSHQWDRGQLYEQYF. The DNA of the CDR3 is TGTGCCAGCAGCCATCAGTGGGACAGGGGGCAACTCTACGAGCAGTACTTC.

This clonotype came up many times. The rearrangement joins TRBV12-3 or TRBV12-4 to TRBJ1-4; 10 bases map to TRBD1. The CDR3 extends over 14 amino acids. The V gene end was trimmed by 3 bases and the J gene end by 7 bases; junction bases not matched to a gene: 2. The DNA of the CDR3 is TGTGCCAGCAGTTTGGGACAGGGGAGTGAAAAACTGTTTTTT. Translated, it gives CASSLGQGSEKLFF.

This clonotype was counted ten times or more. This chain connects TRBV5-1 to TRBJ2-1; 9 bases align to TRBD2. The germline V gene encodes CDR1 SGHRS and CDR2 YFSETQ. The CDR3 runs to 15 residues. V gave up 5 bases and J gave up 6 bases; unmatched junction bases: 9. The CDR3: CASSYSGRLGNEQFF. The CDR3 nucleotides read TGCGCCAGCAGTTATAGCGGGAGACTTGGCAATGAGCAGTTCTTC.

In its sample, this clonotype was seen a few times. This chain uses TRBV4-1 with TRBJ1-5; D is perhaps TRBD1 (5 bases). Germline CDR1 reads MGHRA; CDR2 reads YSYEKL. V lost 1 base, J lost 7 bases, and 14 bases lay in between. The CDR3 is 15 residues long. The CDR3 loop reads CASSQGTEGVQPQHF. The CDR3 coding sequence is TGCGCCAGCAGCCAAGGAACAGAAGGGGTACAGCCCCAGCATTTT.

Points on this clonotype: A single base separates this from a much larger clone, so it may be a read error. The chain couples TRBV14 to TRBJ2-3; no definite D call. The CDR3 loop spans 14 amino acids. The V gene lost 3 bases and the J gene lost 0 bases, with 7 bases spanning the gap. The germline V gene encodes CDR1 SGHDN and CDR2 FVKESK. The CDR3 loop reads CASSQRLSTDTQYF. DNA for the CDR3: TGTGCCAGCAGCCAGAGACTGAGCACAGATACGCAGTATTTT.

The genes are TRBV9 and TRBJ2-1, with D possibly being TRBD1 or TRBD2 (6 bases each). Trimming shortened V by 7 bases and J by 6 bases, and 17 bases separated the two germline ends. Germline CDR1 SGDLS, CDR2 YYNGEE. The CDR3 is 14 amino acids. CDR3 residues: CASGPGLDSNEQFF. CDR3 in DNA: TGTGCCAGCGGCCCGGGACTGGACAGCAATGAGCAGTTCTTC. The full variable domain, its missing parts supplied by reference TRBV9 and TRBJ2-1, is DSGVTQTPKHLITATGQRVTLRCSPRSGDLSVYWYQQSLDQGLQFLIQYYNGEERAKGNILERFSAQQFPDLHSELNLSSLELGDSALYFCASGPGLDSNEQFFGPGTRLTVL.

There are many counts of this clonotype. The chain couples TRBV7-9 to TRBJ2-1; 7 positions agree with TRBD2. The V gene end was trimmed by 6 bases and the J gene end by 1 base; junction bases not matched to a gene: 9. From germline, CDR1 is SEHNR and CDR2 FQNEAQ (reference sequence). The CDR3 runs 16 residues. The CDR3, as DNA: TGTGCCAGCAGGACTCGTCCGGGACTATCCTACAATGAGCAGTTCTTC. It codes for CASRTRPGLSYNEQFF.

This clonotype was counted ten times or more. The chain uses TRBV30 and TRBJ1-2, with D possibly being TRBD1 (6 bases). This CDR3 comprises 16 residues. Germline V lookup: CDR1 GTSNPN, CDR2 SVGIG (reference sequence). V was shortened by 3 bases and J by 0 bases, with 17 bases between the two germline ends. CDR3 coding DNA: TGTGCCTGGAGGCCAAGGTGGGGGCCGCCTAACTATGGCTACACCTTC. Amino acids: CAWRPRWGPPNYGYTF.

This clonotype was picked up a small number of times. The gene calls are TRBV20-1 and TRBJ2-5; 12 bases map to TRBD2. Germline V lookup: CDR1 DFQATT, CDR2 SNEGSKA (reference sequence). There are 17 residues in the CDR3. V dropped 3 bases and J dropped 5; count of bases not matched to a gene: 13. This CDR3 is CSASPGLAGTVRETQYF. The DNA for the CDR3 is TGCAGTGCTAGCCCAGGACTAGCGGGGACCGTCCGGGAGACCCAGTACTTC.

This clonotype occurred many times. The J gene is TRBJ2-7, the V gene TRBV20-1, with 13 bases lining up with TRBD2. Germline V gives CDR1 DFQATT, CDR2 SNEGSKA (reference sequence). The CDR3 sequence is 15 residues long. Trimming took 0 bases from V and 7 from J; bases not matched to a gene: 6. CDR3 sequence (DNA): TGCAGTGCTAGAGAGACTAGCGGGAGGCTGGAAGAGCAGTACTTC. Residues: CSARETSGRLEEQYF.

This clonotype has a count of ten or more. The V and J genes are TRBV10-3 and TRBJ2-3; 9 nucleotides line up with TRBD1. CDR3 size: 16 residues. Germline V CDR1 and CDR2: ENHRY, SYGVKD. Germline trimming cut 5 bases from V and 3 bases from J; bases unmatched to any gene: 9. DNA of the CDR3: TGTGCCATCAGTCCATCCGCCGGACAGGGGACAGATACGCAGTATTTT. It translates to CAISPSAGQGTDTQYF.

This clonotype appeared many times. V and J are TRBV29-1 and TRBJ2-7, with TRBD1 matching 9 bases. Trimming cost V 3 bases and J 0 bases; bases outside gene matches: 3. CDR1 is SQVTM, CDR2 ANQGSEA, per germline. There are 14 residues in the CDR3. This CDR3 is CSVEGTGSSYEQYF. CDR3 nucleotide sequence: TGCAGCGTTGAGGGGACAGGGAGCTCCTACGAGCAGTACTTC.

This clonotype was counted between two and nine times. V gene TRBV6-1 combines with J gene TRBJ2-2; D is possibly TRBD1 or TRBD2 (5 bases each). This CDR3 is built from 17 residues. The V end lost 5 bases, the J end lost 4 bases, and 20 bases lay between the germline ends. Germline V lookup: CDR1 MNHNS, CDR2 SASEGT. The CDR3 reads CASSLPRESYATGELFF. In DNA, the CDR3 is TGTGCCAGCAGTTTACCCAGGGAGTCCTACGCCACCGGGGAGCTGTTTTTT.